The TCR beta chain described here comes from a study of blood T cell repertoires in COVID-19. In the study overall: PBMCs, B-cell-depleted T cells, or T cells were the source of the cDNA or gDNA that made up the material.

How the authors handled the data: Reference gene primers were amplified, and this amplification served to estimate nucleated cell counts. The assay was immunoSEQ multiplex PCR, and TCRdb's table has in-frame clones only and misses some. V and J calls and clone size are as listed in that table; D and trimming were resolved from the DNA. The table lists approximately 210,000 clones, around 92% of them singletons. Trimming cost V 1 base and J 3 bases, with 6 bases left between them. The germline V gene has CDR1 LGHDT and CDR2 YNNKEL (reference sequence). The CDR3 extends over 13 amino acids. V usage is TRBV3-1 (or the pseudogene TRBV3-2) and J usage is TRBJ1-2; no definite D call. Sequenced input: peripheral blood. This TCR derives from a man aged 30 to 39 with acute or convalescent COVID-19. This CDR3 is CASSQGRDYGYTF. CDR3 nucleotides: TGTGCCAGCAGCCAAGGACGGGACTATGGCTACACCTTC.